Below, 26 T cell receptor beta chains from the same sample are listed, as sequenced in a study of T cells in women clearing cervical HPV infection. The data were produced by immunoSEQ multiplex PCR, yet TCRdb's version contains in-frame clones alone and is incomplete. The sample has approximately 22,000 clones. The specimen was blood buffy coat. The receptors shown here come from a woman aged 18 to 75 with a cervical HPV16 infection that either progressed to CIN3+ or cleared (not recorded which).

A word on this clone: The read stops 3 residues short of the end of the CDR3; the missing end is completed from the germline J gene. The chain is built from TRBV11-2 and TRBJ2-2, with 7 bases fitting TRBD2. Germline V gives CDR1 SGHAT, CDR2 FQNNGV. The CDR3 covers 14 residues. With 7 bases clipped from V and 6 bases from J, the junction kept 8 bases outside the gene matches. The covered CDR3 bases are TGTGCCAGCACCCGGGACGGGGGGTCCGGGGAG. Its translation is CASTRDGGSGE. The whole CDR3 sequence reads CASTRDGGSGELFF.

CDR3 residues: CASSSRAYNEQFF. Partial CDR3 DNA: TGTGCCAGCAGCTCGAGGGCCTACAATGAG. The V gene is TRBV7-2, the J gene TRBJ2-1, with D perhaps TRBD2 (5 bases). The read gets to within 3 residues of the CDR3 end, and the germline J gene fills in the rest. Germline values: CDR1 SGHTA, CDR2 FQGNSA. Trimming left V 4 bases short and J 2 bases short, with 6 bases between. There are 13 residues in the CDR3. Together with reference TRBV7-2 and TRBJ2-1, the CDR3 gives the full variable domain: GAGVSQSPSNKVTEKGKDVELRCDPISGHTALYWYRQSLGQGLEFLIYFQGNSAPDKSGLPSDRFSAERTGGSVSTLTIQRTQQEDSAVYLCASSSRAYNEQFFGPGTRLTVL.

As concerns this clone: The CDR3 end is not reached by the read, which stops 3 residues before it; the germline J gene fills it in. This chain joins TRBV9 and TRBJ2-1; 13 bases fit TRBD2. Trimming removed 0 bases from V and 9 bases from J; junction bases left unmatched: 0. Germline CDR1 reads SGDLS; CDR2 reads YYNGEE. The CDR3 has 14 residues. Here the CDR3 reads CASSVGLAGGEQFF. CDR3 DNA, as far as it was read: TGTGCCAGCAGCGTAGGACTAGCGGGGGGTGAG.

Here the CDR3 reads CSANIAGADYEQYF. The sequenced part of the CDR3 DNA is TGCAGTGCAAATATAGCGGGAGCTGACTACGAG. The chain uses TRBV20-1 and TRBJ2-7, with TRBD2 matching over 9 bases. The sequenced fragment ends 3 residues before the CDR3 boundary, so the rest is inferred from the germline J gene. The trim removed 6 bases at V and 3 bases at J, leaving 9 bases unmatched. The CDR3 covers 14 residues. Germline CDR1 is DFQATT and CDR2 is SNEGSKA (reference sequence).

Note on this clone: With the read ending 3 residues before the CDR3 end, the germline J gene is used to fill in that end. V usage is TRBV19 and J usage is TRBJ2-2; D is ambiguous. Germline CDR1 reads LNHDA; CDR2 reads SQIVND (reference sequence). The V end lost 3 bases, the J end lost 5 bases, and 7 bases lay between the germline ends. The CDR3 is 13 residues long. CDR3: CASSMTRTGELFF. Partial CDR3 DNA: TGTGCCAGTAGTATGACTCGAACCGGGGAG.

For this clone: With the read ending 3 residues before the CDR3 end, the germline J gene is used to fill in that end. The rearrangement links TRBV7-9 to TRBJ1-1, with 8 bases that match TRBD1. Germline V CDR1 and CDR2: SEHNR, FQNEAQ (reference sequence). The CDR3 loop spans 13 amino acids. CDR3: CASSLEQGAQAFF. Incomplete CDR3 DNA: TGTGCCAGCAGCTTAGAGCAGGGGGCGCAA. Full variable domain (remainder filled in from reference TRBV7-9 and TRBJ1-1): DTGVSQNPRHKITKRGQNVTFRCDPISEHNRLYWYRQTLGQGPEFLTYFQNEAQLEKSRLLSDRFSAERPKGSFSTLEIQRTEQGDSAMYLCASSLEQGAQAFFGQGTRLTVV.

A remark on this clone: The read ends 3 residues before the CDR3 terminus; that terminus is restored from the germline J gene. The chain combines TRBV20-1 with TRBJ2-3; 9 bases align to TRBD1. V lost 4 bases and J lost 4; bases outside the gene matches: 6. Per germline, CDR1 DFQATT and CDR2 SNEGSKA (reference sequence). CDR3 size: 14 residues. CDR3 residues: CSATRQGVADTQYF. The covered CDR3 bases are TGCAGTGCTACCAGACAGGGGGTGGCAGATACG.

The CDR3 protein is CATRSAGSTDTQYF. The sequenced part of the CDR3 DNA is TGTGCCACCCGCTCAGCGGGAAGCACAGATACG. The gene calls are TRBV24-1 and TRBJ2-3; 7 nucleotides line up with TRBD2. The CDR3 end lies 3 residues beyond the end of the read and is filled in from the germline J gene. Trimming cost V 9 bases and J 0 bases; bases outside gene matches: 5. CDR3 length: 14 residues. Germline V gives CDR1 KGHDR, CDR2 SFDVKD.

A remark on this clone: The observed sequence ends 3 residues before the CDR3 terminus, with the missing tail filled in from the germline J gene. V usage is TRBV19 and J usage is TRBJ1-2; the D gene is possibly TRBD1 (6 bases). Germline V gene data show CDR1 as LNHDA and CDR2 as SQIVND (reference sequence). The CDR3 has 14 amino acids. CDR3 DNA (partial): TGTGCCAGTAGTCCGGGGGGGACACCGGCGGAT. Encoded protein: CASSPGGTPAD. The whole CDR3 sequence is CASSPGGTPADYTF.

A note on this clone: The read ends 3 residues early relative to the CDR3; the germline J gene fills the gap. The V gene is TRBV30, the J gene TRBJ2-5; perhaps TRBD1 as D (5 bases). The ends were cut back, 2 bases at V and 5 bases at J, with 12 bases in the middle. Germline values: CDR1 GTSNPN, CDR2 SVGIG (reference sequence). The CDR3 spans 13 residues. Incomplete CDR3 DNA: TGTGCCTGGAGTAAGGGGCTCGTGGAGACC. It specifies CAWSKGLVET. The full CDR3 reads CAWSKGLVETQYF.

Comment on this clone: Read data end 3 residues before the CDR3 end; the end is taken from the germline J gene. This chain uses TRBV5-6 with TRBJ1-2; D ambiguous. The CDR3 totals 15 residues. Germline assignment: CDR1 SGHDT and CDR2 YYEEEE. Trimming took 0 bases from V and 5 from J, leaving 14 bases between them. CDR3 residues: CASSLVGGNGYGYTF. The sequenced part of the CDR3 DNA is TGTGCCAGCAGCTTGGTGGGCGGGAATGGGTATGGC.

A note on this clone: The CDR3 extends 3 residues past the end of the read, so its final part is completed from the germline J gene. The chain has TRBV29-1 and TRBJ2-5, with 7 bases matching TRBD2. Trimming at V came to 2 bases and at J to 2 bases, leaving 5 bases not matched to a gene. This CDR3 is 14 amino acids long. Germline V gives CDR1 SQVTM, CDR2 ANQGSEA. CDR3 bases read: TGCAGCGTTGAAACAGCGGGAAAGCAAGAGACC. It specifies CSVETAGKQET. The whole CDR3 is CSVETAGKQETQYF.

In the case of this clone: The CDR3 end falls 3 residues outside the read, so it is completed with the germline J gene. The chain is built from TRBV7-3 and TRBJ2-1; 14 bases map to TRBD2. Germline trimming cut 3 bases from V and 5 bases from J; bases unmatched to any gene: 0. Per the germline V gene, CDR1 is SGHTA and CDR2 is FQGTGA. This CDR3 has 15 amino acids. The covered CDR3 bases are TGTGCCAGCAGCTTGGGACTAGCGGGAGACAATGAG. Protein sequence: CASSLGLAGDNE. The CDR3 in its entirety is CASSLGLAGDNEQFF. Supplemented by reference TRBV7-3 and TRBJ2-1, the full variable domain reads GAGVSQTPSNKVTEKGKYVELRCDPISGHTALYWYRQSLGQGPEFLIYFQGTGAADDSGLPNDRFFAVRPEGSVSTLKIQRTERGDSAVYLCASSLGLAGDNEQFFGPGTRLTVL.

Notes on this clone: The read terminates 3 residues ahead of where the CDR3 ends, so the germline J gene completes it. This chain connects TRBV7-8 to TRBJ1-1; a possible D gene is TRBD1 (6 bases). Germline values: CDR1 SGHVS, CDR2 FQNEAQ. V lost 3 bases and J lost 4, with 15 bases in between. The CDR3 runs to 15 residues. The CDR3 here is CASSLLAGVSTEAFF. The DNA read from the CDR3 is TGTGCCAGCAGCTTGCTCGCAGGGGTAAGCACTGAA.

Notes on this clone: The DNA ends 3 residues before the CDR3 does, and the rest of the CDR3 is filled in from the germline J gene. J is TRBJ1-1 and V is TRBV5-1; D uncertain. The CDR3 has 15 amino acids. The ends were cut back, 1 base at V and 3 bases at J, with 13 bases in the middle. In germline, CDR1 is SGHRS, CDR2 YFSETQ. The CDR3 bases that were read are TGCGCCAGCAGCTTGTTAGGGCGTTGGGACACTGAA. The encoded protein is CASSLLGRWDTE. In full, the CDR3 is CASSLLGRWDTEAFF.

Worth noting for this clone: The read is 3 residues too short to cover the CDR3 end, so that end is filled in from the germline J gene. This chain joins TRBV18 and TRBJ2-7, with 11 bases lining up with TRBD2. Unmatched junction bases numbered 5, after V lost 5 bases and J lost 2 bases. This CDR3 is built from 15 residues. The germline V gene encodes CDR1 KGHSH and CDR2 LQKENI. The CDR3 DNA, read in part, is TGTGCCAGCTCATCCAGGACTAGCGGGCCCTACGAG. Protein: CASSSRTSGPYE. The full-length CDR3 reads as CASSSRTSGPYEQYF.

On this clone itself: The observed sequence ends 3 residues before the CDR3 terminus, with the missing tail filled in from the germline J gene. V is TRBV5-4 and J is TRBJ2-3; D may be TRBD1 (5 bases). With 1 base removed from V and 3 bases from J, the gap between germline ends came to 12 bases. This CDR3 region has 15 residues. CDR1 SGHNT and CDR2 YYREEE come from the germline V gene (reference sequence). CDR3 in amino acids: CASSLRGLWTDTQYF. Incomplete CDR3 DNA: TGTGCCAGCAGCTTGAGGGGTCTGTGGACAGATACG.

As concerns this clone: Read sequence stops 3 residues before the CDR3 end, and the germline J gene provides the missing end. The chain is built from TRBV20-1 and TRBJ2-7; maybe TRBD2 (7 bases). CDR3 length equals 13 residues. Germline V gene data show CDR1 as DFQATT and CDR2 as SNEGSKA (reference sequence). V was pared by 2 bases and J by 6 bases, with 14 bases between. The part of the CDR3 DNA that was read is TGCAGTGCTAGATCTCGGGGGGCGTTCGAG. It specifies CSARSRGAFE. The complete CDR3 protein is CSARSRGAFEQYF.

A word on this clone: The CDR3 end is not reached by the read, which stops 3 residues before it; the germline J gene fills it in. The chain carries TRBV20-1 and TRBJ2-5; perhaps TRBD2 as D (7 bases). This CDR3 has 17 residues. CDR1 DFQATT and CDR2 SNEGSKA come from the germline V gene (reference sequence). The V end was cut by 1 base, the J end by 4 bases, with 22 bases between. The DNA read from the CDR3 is TGCAGTGCTAGAGGAGGACGGGGGGCAATAGTAGGAGAGACC. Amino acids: CSARGGRGAIVGET. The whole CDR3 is CSARGGRGAIVGETQYF.

The CDR3 sequence is CASSPSGGKETQYF. The covered CDR3 bases are TGTGCCAGCAGCCCAAGCGGGGGAAAGGAGACG. The V and J genes are TRBV7-2 and TRBJ2-3; 8 nucleotides agree with TRBD2. The read finishes 3 residues shy of the CDR3 end, and the germline J gene is used to complete it. CDR3 length: 14 amino acids. The germline CDR1 and CDR2 sequences are SGHTA and FQGNSA.

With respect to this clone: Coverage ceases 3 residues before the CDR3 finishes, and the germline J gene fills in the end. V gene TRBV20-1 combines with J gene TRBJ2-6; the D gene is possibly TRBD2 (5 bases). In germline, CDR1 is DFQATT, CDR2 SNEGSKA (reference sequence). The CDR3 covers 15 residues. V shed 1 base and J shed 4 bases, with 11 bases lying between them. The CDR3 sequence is CSARGLTIGANVLTF. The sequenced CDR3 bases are TGCAGTGCTAGAGGCCTGACTATCGGGGCCAACGTC.

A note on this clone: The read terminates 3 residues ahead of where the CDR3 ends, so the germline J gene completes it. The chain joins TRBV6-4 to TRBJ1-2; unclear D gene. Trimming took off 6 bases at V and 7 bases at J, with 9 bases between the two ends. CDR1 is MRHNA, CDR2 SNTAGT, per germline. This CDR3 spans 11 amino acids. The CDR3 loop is CASRGLGGYTF. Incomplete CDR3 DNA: TGTGCCAGCAGAGGGTTGGGTGGC.

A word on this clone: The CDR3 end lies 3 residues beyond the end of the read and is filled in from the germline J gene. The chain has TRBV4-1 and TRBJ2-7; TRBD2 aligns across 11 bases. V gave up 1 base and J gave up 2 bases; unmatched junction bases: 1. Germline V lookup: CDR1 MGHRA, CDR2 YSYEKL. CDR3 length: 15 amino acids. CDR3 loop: CASSQALAGAYEQYF. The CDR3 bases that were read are TGCGCCAGCAGCCAAGCACTAGCGGGGGCCTACGAG.

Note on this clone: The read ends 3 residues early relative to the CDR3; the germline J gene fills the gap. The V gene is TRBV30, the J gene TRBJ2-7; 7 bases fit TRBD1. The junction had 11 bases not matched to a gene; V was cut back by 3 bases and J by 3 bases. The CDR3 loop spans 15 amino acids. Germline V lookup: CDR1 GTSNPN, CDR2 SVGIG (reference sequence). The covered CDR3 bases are TGTGCCTGGAGCGCCCTGTGGGGGACAGACTACGAG. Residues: CAWSALWGTDYE. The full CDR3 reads CAWSALWGTDYEQYF.

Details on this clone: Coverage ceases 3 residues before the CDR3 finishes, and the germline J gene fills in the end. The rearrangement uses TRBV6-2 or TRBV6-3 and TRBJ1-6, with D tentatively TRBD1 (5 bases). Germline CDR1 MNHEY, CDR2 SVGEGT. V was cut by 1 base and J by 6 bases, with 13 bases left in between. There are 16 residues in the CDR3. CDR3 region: CASSYYPDSTNSPLHF. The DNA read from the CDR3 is TGTGCCAGCAGTTACTACCCAGACAGCACTAATTCACCC.

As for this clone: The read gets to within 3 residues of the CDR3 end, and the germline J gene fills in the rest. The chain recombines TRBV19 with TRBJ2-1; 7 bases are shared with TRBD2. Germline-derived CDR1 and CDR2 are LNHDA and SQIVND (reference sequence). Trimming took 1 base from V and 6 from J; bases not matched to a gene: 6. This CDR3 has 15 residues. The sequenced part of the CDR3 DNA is TGTGCCAGTAGTATAGGGGCGGGGGTCCCCAATGAG. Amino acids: CASSIGAGVPNE. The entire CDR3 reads CASSIGAGVPNEQFF.